One sample yielded the 13 T cell receptor beta chains listed below, sequenced in a study of T cell repertoires in cytomegalovirus infection. These receptors' targets are unknown. TCRdb reanalysed the reads using MiXCR and keeps one entry per CDR3 protein. The top ten hold 41% of the sample, which has fewer than 150,000 distinct CDR3 sequences, around 31% seen once. Sequencing was performed on CD8+ T cells from cultured PBMCs, taken from culture after CMV antigen stimulation. The receptors come from a human donor in good health (CMV status not recorded). Some clones in this sample may be carry-over from other donors' samples.

The CDR3 DNA is TGTGCCAGCAGAAGGATCGGACAAACCGGCCCCCTCTATGGCTACACCTTC. This translates into CASRRIGQTGPLYGYTF. V usage is TRBV27 and J usage is TRBJ1-2; possibly TRBD1 for D (5 bases). The CDR3 runs to 17 residues. Germline assignment: CDR1 MNHEY and CDR2 SMNVEV (reference sequence). Trimming left V 6 bases short and J 4 bases short, with 24 bases between.

This clonotype was detected ten times or more. This chain joins TRBV7-9 and TRBJ1-2; weak D call: TRBD1 (5 bases). CDR1 and CDR2 (germline): SEHNR, FQNEAQ (reference sequence). Trimming pared 3 bases from V and 1 base from J, leaving 9 bases between. This CDR3 has 14 amino acids. DNA for the CDR3: TGTGCCAGCAGCTTGGGCCAGGGTAACTATGGCTACACCTTC. Translated: CASSLGQGNYGYTF.

The gene calls are TRBV12-3 or TRBV12-4 and TRBJ1-2; a possible D gene is TRBD1 (5 bases). The CDR3 spans 13 residues. V lost 4 bases and J lost 10, with 16 bases in between. Here the CDR3 DNA reads TGTGCCAGCAGTTATGCGGGGCCTCCGGACTACACCTTC. This translates into CASSYAGPPDYTF.

This clonotype was detected a few times. The V call is TRBV28, the J call TRBJ1-6, with 8 nucleotides matching TRBD1. With V trimmed by 4 bases and J by 8 bases, 4 bases remained unmatched. CDR1 and CDR2 from the germline V gene are MDHEN and SYDVKM. This CDR3 has 14 residues. CDR3 nucleotides: TGTGCCAGCAGTTACAGGGGGAGGGATTCACCCCTCCACTTT. It codes for CASSYRGRDSPLHF. Looking up the rest from reference TRBV28 and TRBJ1-6 gives the full variable domain: DVKVTQSSRYLVKRTGEKVFLECVQDMDHENMFWYRQDPGLGLRLIYFSYDVKMKEKGDIPEGYSVSREKKERFSLILESASTNQTSMYLCASSYRGRDSPLHFGNGTRLTVT.

The gene calls are TRBV24-1 and TRBJ1-1, with D possibly TRBD1 on 5 matching bases. Trimming shortened V by 10 bases and J by 3 bases, and 11 bases separated the two germline ends. The CDR3 covers 12 residues. The germline V gene encodes CDR1 KGHDR and CDR2 SFDVKD. CDR3 sequence: CATARDDTEAFF. The CDR3 DNA is TGTGCCACGGCTCGGGACGACACTGAAGCTTTCTTT.

This clonotype was picked up a small number of times. J is TRBJ1-2 and V is TRBV2; TRBD1 matches 8 bases. Per germline, CDR1 SNHLY and CDR2 FYNNEI. With V trimmed by 6 bases and J by 3 bases, 6 bases remained unmatched. The CDR3 loop spans 14 amino acids. Written as DNA, the CDR3 is TGTGCCAGCAGGTACAGGGGGTATTACTATGGCTACACCTTC. The encoded protein is CASRYRGYYYGYTF.

This chain uses TRBV7-2 with TRBJ1-2; 7 bases are shared with TRBD1. The V gene's germline CDR1 is SGHTA and CDR2 FQGNSA. This CDR3 has 18 amino acids. J lost 0 bases, V lost 1 base, and 11 bases had no gene match. CDR3 protein: CASSLDEVRGISNYGYTF. DNA for the CDR3: TGTGCCAGCAGCTTAGATGAAGTCAGGGGGATTTCTAACTATGGCTACACCTTC. Full variable domain (missing parts from reference TRBV7-2 and TRBJ1-2): GAGVSQSPSNKVTEKGKDVELRCDPISGHTALYWYRQSLGQGLEFLIYFQGNSAPDKSGLPSDRFSAERTGGSVSTLTIQRTQQEDSAVYLCASSLDEVRGISNYGYTFGSGTRLTVV.

This clonotype was picked up a small number of times. The chain combines TRBV10-2 with TRBJ2-5, with 10 bases aligning to TRBD2. CDR1 and CDR2 from the germline V gene are WSHSY and SAAADI. CDR3 size: 15 residues. Trimming cost V 2 bases and J 2 bases; bases outside gene matches: 2. The CDR3 coding sequence is TGCGCCAGCAGTGAGCTAGCGGGGGAACAAGAGACCCAGTACTTC. Translating gives CASSELAGEQETQYF.

This chain uses TRBV6-1 with TRBJ1-1, with D perhaps TRBD1 (5 bases). V was cut by 5 bases and J by 7 bases, with 20 bases left in between. The CDR3 runs to 15 residues. Germline CDR1 reads MNHNS; CDR2 reads SASEGT. The CDR3 spells CASSKSRAPAFEAFF. In DNA, the CDR3 is TGTGCCAGCAGTAAATCCAGGGCCCCGGCGTTTGAAGCTTTCTTT.

This clonotype was detected a few times. This chain connects TRBV20-1 to TRBJ2-7; TRBD2 agrees at 10 bases. The germline CDR1 and CDR2 sequences are DFQATT and SNEGSKA (reference sequence). With 3 bases clipped from V and 0 bases from J, the junction kept 8 bases outside the gene matches. There are 16 residues in the CDR3. The CDR3 DNA sequence: TGCAGTGCTAGCCTTCTACTAGCGGGGAGCTCCTACGAGCAGTACTTC. This sequence encodes CSASLLLAGSSYEQYF.

This clonotype has more than one count but fewer than ten. The junction does not match germline at one end; this may be a read error. This rearrangement joins TRBV7-7 to TRBJ1-6; 8 bases are shared with TRBD1. This CDR3 contains 18 residues. Germline CDR1 reads SSHAT; CDR2 reads FNYEAQ (reference sequence). CDR3: CASSLATFWTGNNSPLHF. The CDR3 DNA reads as TGTGCTAGCAGCTTAGCGACTTTTTGGACAGGGAATAATTCACCCCTCCACTTT.

V gene TRBV5-1 combines with J gene TRBJ2-2, with TRBD1 as a possible D gene (6 bases). The germline V and J ends were trimmed by 3 bases and 5 bases, with 14 bases remaining between them. Germline CDR1 and CDR2: SGHRS and YFSETQ. The CDR3 extends over 15 amino acids. CDR3 residues: CASSSSRGETGELFF. The CDR3 DNA sequence: TGCGCCAGCAGCTCTTCCAGGGGAGAAACCGGGGAGCTGTTTTTT.

This clonotype was counted a few times. V gene TRBV15 combines with J gene TRBJ1-5, with D possibly TRBD1 on 5 matching bases. Trimming shortened V by 0 bases and J by 6 bases, and 15 bases separated the two germline ends. Germline assignment: CDR1 LNHNV and CDR2 YYDKDF (reference sequence). The CDR3 is 16 amino acids. In DNA form, the CDR3 reads TGTGCCACCAGCAGAGAAAGGGGAATGGGGGGTCAGCCCCAGCATTTT. Residues: CATSRERGMGGQPQHF.